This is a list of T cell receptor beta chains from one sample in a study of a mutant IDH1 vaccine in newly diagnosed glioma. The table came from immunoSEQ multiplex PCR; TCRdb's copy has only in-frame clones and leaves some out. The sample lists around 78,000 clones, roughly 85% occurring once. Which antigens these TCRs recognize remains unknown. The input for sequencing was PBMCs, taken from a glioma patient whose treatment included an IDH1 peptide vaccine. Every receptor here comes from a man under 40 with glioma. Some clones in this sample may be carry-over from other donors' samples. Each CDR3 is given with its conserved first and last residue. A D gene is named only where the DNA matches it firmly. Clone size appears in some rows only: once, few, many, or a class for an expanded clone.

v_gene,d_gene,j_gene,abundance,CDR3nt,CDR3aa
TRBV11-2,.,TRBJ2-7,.,TGTGCCAGCAGCTTAAGGGCCAACTACGAGCAGTACTTC,CASSLRANYEQYF
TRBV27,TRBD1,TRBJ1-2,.,TGTGCCAGCAGTTTATCGACAGGGTACGGCTACACCTTC,CASSLSTGYGYTF
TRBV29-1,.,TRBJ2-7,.,TGCAGCGCCAGCCGTGGGAGCCTTGGCGGCGAGCAGTACTTC,CSASRGSLGGEQYF
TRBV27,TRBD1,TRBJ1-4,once,TGTGCCAGCAGTTGGGGACAGGGGCAGGCTAATGAAAAACTGTTTTTT,CASSWGQGQANEKLFF
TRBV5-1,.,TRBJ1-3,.,TGCGCCAGCAGCTCGGGGCGGGCCTCCTCTGGAAACACCATATATTTT,CASSSGRASSGNTIYF
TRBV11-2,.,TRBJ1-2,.,TGTGCCAGCAGCTTAAATGGGGGCTACACCTTC,CASSLNGGYTF
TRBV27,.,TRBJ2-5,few,TGTGCCAGCAGTTTATCGTACGGGATACAAGAGACCCAGTACTTC,CASSLSYGIQETQYF
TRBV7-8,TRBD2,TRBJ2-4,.,TGTGCCAGCAGCTTAGATTCCGGGACTAGCGGCCCCTTCGACATTCAGTACTTC,CASSLDSGTSGPFDIQYF
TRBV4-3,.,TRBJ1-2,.,TGCGCCAGCAGCCATTCCAGCCAGGCTGTCACCTTC,CASSHSSQAVTF
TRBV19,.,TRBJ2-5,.,TGTGCCAGTAGTATACAGGGTTCGTACCAAGAGACCCAGTACTTC,CASSIQGSYQETQYF
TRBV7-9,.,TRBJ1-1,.,TGTGCCAGCAGCTTATGGAGGACAGAAAACACTGAAGCTTTCTTT,CASSLWRTENTEAFF
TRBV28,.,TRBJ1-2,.,TGTGCCAGCACCCTCAAGATTGACGATGGCTACACCTTC,CASTLKIDDGYTF
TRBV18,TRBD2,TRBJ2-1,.,TGTGCCAGCTCACCACCTAGCGGGGGAACATACAATGAGCAGTTCTTC,CASSPPSGGTYNEQFF
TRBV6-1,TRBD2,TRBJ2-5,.,TGTGCCAGCACTAGCGGGGAGTCGGGGCGGACCCAGTACTTC,CASTSGESGRTQYF
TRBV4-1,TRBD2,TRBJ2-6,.,TGCGCCAGCAGCCAAGATCCGGGGGGACTTTCTGGGGCCAACGTCCTGACTTTC,CASSQDPGGLSGANVLTF
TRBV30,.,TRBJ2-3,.,TGTGCCTGGAGTGTAGGTCTAGATACGCAGTATTTT,CAWSVGLDTQYF
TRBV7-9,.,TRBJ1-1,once,TGTGCCAGCAGCTTAGCGATTGGGGCGGCTGAAGCTTTCTTT,CASSLAIGAAEAFF
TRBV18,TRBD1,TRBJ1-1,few,TGTGCCAGCTCGGGACAGTTTGAAGCTTTCTTT,CASSGQFEAFF
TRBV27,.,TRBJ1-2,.,TGTGCCAGCAGTTTAAAGGGATCAAACTATGGCTACACCTTC,CASSLKGSNYGYTF
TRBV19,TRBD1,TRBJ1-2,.,TGTGCCAGTAGTACAGGGACAGAGGCTAACTATGGCTACACCTTC,CASSTGTEANYGYTF
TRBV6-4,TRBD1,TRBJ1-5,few,TGTGCCAGCACCCAGAGGGGACAGGTTCAGCCCCAGCATTTT,CASTQRGQVQPQHF
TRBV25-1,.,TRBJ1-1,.,TGTGCCAGCAGTGGAGGGGCCCTGAACACTGAAGCTTTCTTT,CASSGGALNTEAFF
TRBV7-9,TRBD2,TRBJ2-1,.,TGTGCCAGCAGCTCCGTAGCGGGCCCCAGGTTCTTC,CASSSVAGPRFF
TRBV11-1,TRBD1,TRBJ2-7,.,TGTGCCAGCAGCTTGACAGGGCTCGGCGAGCAGTACTTC,CASSLTGLGEQYF
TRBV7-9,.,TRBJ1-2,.,TGTGCCAGCAGCCCACGGGACCTGGACTACACCTTC,CASSPRDLDYTF